The clone carrying this T cell receptor beta chain was observed a handful of times. Its antigen is not identified. The time point: pretreatment peripheral blood. Generated by immunoSEQ multiplex PCR, the TCRdb table keeps only in-frame clones and is missing some. Of 30,000 to 40,000 clones listed, roughly four fifths are singletons. This sample stems from a study of PD-L1 blockade in urothelial cancer. Study details: Study patients had been treated with 0 to 3 previous chemotherapy regimens. Counts from blood samples showed a median of 141,255 T cells.

Study results and limitations: Greater 3-week expansion of tumor-associated blood clones was recorded for durable-benefit patients.

The CDR3 runs to 16 residues. V lost 5 bases to trimming and J lost 4 bases, with 18 bases between them. CDR1 and CDR2 from the germline V gene are MNHEY and SMNVEV (reference sequence). The clonotype originates from a man in his 60s with urothelial cancer. V usage is TRBV27 and J usage is TRBJ1-5; D is possibly TRBD1 (5 bases). Sequencing was performed on PBMCs, taken around atezolizumab (anti-PD-L1) treatment. Here the CDR3 DNA reads TGTGCCAGCAGTCCCCGGACCAAGGGGAGGAATCAGCCCCAGCATTTT. This encodes CASSPRTKGRNQPQHF.